The clone carrying this TCR beta chain was detected only once. Its antigen remains unidentified. The CDR3 runs to 12 residues. CDR1 and CDR2 (germline): SGHTA, FQGNSA. After removal of 2 bases from V and 9 bases from J, the junction contained 1 base not matched to a gene. This record comes from a study of OX40 agonist ivuxolimab in advanced cancers. TCRdb keeps only in-frame clones here, not all; method: immunoSEQ multiplex PCR. The table shows around 92,000 clones, with approximately 88% occurring only once. Points from the study as a whole: There were, on average, more expanded clones in CD8+ T cells than in CD4+. Still undetermined is the antigen specificity of the expanded peripheral T cells.

This TCR was recovered from an adult with an advanced solid tumor such as melanoma, head and neck, liver or kidney cancer. The source material was CD4+ or CD8+ T cells sorted from blood, sampled in a trial of the OX40 agonist ivuxolimab. The rearrangement links TRBV7-2 to TRBJ2-1; 7 bases are a match to TRBD2. This chain's CDR3 is CASSLWEGEQFF. CDR3 DNA sequence: TGTGCCAGCAGCTTATGGGAGGGTGAGCAGTTCTTC.